This is a list of T cell receptor beta chains from one sample in a study of shared clonotypes between healthy human individuals. Here immunoSEQ multiplex PCR was the method, and the copy in TCRdb shows in-frame clones only, minus some. The data hold approximately 2.1 million clones, with just over 90% observed a single time. The specimen was naive CD4+ T cells from PBMCs. Receptor source: a man aged 18 to 29 in good health. Some clones in this sample may be carry-over from other donors' samples. The CDR3 runs from the conserved cysteine through the conserved F or W. Each record gives: CDR3 protein, CDR3 DNA, V gene, D gene, J gene, clone size. A D gene is named only where the DNA matches it firmly. The listing skips clone size in some rows; elsewhere it reads once, few, many or a size class.

CAWKKSSYNSPLHF TGTGCCTGGAAAAAGAGCTCCTATAATTCACCCCTCCACTTT TRBV30 . TRBJ1-6 once
CASSQGGASGTREYF TGTGCCAGCAGCCAAGGGGGGGCTAGCGGGACGAGGGAGTACTTC TRBV4-2 TRBD2 TRBJ2-7 once
CASSRVGGGQYF TGTGCCAGCAGCCGCGTGGGAGGCGGGCAGTACTTC TRBV5-6 . TRBJ2-7 .
CASSLGRDTQYF TGTGCCAGCAGCTTAGGGCGAGATACGCAGTATTTT TRBV11-3 . TRBJ2-3 .
CASSQDAESYEQYF TGTGCCAGCAGCCAAGATGCAGAATCCTACGAGCAGTACTTC TRBV4-2 . TRBJ2-7 .
CASSSPGLGYTF TGTGCCAGCAGCTCACCGGGGCTAGGCTACACCTTC TRBV5-4 . TRBJ1-2 .
CASSDAGGPTDTQYF TGTGCCAGCAGTGATGCGGGAGGGCCTACAGATACGCAGTATTTT TRBV6-4 TRBD2 TRBJ2-3 .
CASRLPANYGYTF TGTGCCAGCAGGTTACCAGCTAACTATGGCTACACCTTC TRBV28 . TRBJ1-2 .
CASSGGQGVSTEAFF TGCGCCAGCAGCGGGGGACAGGGGGTGTCCACTGAAGCTTTCTTT TRBV5-1 TRBD1 TRBJ1-1 .
CASSPFSSNTGELFF TGTGCCAGCTCACCTTTCAGCAGCAACACCGGGGAGCTGTTTTTT TRBV18 . TRBJ2-2 .
CASSSGPGSGANVLTF TGTGCCAGCAGTTCCGGCCCGGGGTCTGGGGCCAACGTCCTGACTTTC TRBV28 . TRBJ2-6 .
CASSLGTGNTEAFF TGTGCCAGCAGCTTAGGGACAGGGAACACTGAAGCTTTCTTT TRBV7-6 TRBD1 TRBJ1-1 .
CASSLKGETQYF TGTGCCAGCAGTTTGAAAGGAGAGACCCAGTACTTC TRBV27 . TRBJ2-5 .
CASSLRQGDTIYF TGTGCCAGCAGCCTACGACAGGGGGACACCATATATTTT TRBV7-7 TRBD1 TRBJ1-3 .
CASSQGSGGGTGELFF TGCGCCAGCAGCCAAGGGTCAGGGGGCGGTACCGGGGAGCTGTTTTTT TRBV4-1 TRBD1 TRBJ2-2 .
CASTVDGYTGELFF TGTGCCAGCACCGTAGACGGATACACCGGGGAGCTGTTTTTT TRBV28 . TRBJ2-2 .
CASSSYRASSYNEQFF TGTGCCAGCAGCTCTTACAGGGCAAGCTCCTACAATGAGCAGTTCTTC TRBV7-6 . TRBJ2-1 .
CASSQGGQITGELFF TGCGCCAGCAGCCAAGGGGGGCAGATCACCGGGGAGCTGTTTTTT TRBV4-1 . TRBJ2-2 .
CASSRLNEQYF TGTGCCAGCAGTCGCCTTAACGAGCAGTACTTC TRBV2 . TRBJ2-7 .
CASSLRGPRGNYGYTF TGTGCCAGCAGTTTACGAGGGCCCAGGGGGAATTATGGCTACACCTTC TRBV27 TRBD1 TRBJ1-2 .
CASSLISADYEQYF TGTGCCAGCAGTTTAATCTCGGCGGACTACGAGCAGTACTTC TRBV28 . TRBJ2-7 .
CASSLGGTANEKLFF TGTGCCAGCAGTTTAGGGGGGACAGCTAATGAAAAACTGTTTTTT TRBV28 TRBD1 TRBJ1-4 once
CASIRDTGGNQPQHF TGTGCCAGCATCCGGGACACTGGTGGCAATCAGCCCCAGCATTTT TRBV2 . TRBJ1-5 .
CASSSGTPNTEAFF TGCGCCAGCAGCTCGGGGACACCGAACACTGAAGCTTTCTTT TRBV5-1 . TRBJ1-1 .
CSVVGGDQLYEQFF TGCAGCGTTGTTGGGGGGGACCAGCTTTATGAGCAGTTCTTC TRBV29-1 TRBD2 TRBJ2-1 .
CASSPRTGGSRELFF TGTGCCAGCAGTCCCCGGACAGGGGGCTCCCGGGAGCTGTTTTTT TRBV27 TRBD1 TRBJ2-2 .
CASSQGLAGGWDEQFF TGTGCCAGCAGTCAGGGACTAGCGGGAGGGTGGGATGAGCAGTTCTTC TRBV6-6 TRBD2 TRBJ2-1 .
CASSQPGTSGINNEQFF TGCGCCAGCAGCCAACCCGGGACTAGCGGGATTAATAATGAGCAGTTCTTC TRBV4-3 TRBD2 TRBJ2-1 .
CAWTSLAPRETQYF TGTGCCTGGACCTCACTAGCTCCCCGGGAGACCCAGTACTTC TRBV30 . TRBJ2-5 .
CASKAGSRDIQYF TGTGCCAGCAAGGCAGGGAGCCGGGACATTCAGTACTTC TRBV27 . TRBJ2-4 .
CASEGRTDTQYF TGTGCCAGCGAGGGCCGCACAGATACGCAGTATTTT TRBV19 . TRBJ2-3 .
CASSFGRTGRETQYF TGCGCCAGCAGCTTTGGAAGGACAGGGCGGGAGACCCAGTACTTC TRBV5-1 TRBD1 TRBJ2-5 .
CASSFDRWNQPQHF TGTGCCAGCAGCTTTGACAGGTGGAATCAGCCCCAGCATTTT TRBV7-2 . TRBJ1-5 .
CASSREADTQYF TGCGCCAGCAGCCGGGAGGCAGATACGCAGTATTTT TRBV5-1 TRBD2 TRBJ2-3 once
CASSLGTDYYEQYF TGCGCCAGCAGCTTGGGGACAGATTACTACGAGCAGTACTTC TRBV5-1 . TRBJ2-7 .
CASSPGGESQETQYF TGTGCCAGCAGCCCGGGGGGGGAGTCCCAAGAGACCCAGTACTTC TRBV7-2 TRBD2 TRBJ2-5 .
CATSSRGWYEQYF TGTGCCACCAGCAGCAGGGGGTGGTACGAGCAGTACTTC TRBV15 TRBD1 TRBJ2-7 once
CASGLGDRGGYTF TGTGCTAGTGGTTTGGGGGACAGGGGTGGCTACACCTTC TRBV12-5 TRBD1 TRBJ1-2 .
CSVGSPGAGELFF TGCAGCGTTGGTAGCCCTGGGGCCGGGGAGCTGTTTTTT TRBV29-1 . TRBJ2-2 .
CASSRGGASTGELFF TGTGCCAGCAGCAGGGGTGGGGCGAGTACCGGGGAGCTGTTTTTT TRBV6-6 . TRBJ2-2 .
CASSDATRGLPEQYF TGTGCCAGCAGTGACGCAACCAGGGGGCTCCCTGAGCAGTACTTC TRBV25-1 TRBD1 TRBJ2-7 .
CASSVFAGSTGELFF TGTGCCAGCAGTGTGTTTGCGGGGAGCACCGGGGAGCTGTTTTTT TRBV25-1 . TRBJ2-2 .
CASSPFSGSGYTF TGTGCCAGCAGCCCTTTTTCAGGGAGCGGCTACACCTTC TRBV11-2 . TRBJ1-2 .
CASSSTYSAEKLFF TGTGCCAGTAGTTCCACTTACTCGGCTGAAAAACTGTTTTTT TRBV19 . TRBJ1-4 .
CASSEQGAGQPQHF TGTGCCAGCAGCGAGCAGGGGGCGGGCCAGCCCCAGCATTTT TRBV2 TRBD1 TRBJ1-5 .